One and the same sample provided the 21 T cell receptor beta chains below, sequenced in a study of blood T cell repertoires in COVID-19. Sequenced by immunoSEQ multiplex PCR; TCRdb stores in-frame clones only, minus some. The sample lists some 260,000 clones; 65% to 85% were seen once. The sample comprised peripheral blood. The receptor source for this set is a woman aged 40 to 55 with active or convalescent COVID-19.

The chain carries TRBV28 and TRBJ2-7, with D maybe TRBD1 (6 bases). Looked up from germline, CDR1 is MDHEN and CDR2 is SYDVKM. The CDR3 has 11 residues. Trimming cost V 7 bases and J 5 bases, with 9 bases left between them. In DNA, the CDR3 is TGTGCCAGCACCCAGGGGCACGAGCAGTACGTC. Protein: CASTQGHEQYV.

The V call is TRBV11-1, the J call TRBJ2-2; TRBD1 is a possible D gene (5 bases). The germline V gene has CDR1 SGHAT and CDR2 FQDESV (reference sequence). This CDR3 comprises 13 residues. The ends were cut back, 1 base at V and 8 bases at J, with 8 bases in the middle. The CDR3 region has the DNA TGTGCCAGCAGCTTAGTCACAGGAGGGGAGCTGTTTTTT. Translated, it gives CASSLVTGGELFF.

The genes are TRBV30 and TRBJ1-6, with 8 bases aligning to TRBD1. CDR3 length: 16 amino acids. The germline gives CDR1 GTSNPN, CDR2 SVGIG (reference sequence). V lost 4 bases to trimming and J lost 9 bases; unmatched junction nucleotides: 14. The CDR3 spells CAWTSHAGTGGSPLHF. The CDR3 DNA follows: TGTGCCTGGACCTCCCACGCCGGGACAGGCGGTTCACCCCTCCACTTT.

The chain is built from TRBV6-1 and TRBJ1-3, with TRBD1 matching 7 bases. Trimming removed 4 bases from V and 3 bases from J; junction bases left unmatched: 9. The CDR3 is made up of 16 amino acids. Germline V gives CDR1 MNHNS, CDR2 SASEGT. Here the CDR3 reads CASSAPPRDSGNTIYF. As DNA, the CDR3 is TGTGCCAGCAGTGCCCCTCCCCGGGACAGTGGAAACACCATATATTTT.

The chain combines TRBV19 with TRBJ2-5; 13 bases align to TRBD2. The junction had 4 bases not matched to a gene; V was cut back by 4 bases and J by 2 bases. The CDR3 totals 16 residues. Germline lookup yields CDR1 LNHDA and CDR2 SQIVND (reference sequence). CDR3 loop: CASSTPGLAGQETQYF. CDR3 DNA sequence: TGTGCCAGTAGTACCCCGGGACTAGCGGGGCAAGAGACCCAGTACTTC. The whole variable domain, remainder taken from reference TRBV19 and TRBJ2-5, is DGGITQSPKYLFRKEGQNVTLSCEQNLNHDAMYWYRQDPGQGLRLIYYSQIVNDFQKGDIAEGYSVSREKKESFPLTVTSAQKNPTAFYLCASSTPGLAGQETQYFGPGTRLLVL.

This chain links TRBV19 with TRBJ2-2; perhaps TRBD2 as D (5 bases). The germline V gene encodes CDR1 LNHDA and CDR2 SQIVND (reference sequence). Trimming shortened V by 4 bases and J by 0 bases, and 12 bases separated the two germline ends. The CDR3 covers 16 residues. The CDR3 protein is CASSTQTNTNTGELFF. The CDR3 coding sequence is TGTGCCAGTAGTACCCAGACTAACACGAACACCGGGGAGCTGTTTTTT.

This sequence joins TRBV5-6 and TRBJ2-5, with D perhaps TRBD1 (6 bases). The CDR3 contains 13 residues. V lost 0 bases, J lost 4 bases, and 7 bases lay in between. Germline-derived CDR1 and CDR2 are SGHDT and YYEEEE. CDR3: CASSLVRGETQYF. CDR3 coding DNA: TGTGCCAGCAGCTTGGTCAGGGGAGAGACCCAGTACTTC.

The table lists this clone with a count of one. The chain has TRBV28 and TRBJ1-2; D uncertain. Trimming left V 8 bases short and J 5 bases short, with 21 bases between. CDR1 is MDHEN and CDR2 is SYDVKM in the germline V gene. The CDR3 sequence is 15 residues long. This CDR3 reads CASGLTMATPYGYTF. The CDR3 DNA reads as TGTGCCAGCGGCTTAACTATGGCTACACCTTATGGCTACACCTTC.

CDR3 DNA sequence: TGTGCCAGCAGCGCGACTAGCGGGGGACTAAGCACAGATACGCAGTATTTT. Its translation is CASSATSGGLSTDTQYF. The V gene is TRBV11-2, the J gene TRBJ2-3, with 12 bases fitting TRBD2. V lost 5 bases and J lost 0; bases outside the gene matches: 6. The V gene's germline CDR1 is SGHAT and CDR2 FQNNGV. The CDR3 loop spans 17 amino acids.

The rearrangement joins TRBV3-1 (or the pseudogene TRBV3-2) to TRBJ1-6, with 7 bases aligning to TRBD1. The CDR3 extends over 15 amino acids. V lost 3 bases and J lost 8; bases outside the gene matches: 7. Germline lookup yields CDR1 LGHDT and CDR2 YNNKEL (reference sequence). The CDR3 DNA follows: TGTGCCAGCAGCCATTTACAGGGGTTCGATTCACCCCTCCACTTT. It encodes CASSHLQGFDSPLHF.

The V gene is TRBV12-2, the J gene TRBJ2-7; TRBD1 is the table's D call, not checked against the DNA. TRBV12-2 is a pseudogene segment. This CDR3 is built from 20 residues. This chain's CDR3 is CASRLGAGDRVRDGVYEQYV. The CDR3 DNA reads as TGTGCAAGTCGTCTTGGGGCCGGCGACAGGGTGAGGGATGGAGTCTACGAGCAGTACGTC.

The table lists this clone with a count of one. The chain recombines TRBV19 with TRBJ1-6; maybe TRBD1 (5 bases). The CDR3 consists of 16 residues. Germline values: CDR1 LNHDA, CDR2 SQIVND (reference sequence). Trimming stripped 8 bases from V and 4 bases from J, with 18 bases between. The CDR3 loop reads CASSPTGATYNSPLHF. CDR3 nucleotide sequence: TGTGCCAGTTCTCCAACAGGAGCGACTTATAATTCACCCCTCCACTTT.

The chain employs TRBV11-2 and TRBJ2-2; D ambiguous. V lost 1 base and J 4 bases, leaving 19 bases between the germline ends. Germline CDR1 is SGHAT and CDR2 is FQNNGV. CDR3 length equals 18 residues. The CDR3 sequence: CASSLVPTWLALTGELFF. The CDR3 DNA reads TGTGCCAGCAGCTTAGTCCCAACCTGGCTTGCCCTCACCGGGGAGCTGTTTTTT.

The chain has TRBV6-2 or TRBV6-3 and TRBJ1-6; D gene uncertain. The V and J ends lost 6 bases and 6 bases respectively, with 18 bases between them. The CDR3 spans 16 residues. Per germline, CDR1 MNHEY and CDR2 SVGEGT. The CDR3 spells CASSPAPGGSNSPLHF. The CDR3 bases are TGTGCCAGCAGCCCGGCCCCCGGAGGGAGTAATTCACCCCTCCACTTT.

CDR3 nucleotides: TGTGCCAGCACCATGGGAAGTATAGCGGGGGGGCCCAAGACCCAGTACTTC. Protein sequence: CASTMGSIAGGPKTQYF. This rearrangement joins TRBV5-6 to TRBJ2-5; 11 bases agree with TRBD2. This CDR3 has 17 amino acids. CDR1 is SGHDT, CDR2 YYEEEE, per germline. V gave up 6 bases and J gave up 6 bases; unmatched junction bases: 16.

For the CDR3, the DNA is TGCGCCAGCAGTGAGGAGGTCAGGGAGGGTGGCTACACCTTC. Its translation is CASSEEVREGGYTF. V gene TRBV10-1 combines with J gene TRBJ1-2; maybe TRBD1 (5 bases). The germline CDR1 and CDR2 sequences are WNHNN and SYGVQD (reference sequence). V gave up 2 bases and J gave up 7 bases, with 14 bases separating them. The CDR3 runs 14 residues.

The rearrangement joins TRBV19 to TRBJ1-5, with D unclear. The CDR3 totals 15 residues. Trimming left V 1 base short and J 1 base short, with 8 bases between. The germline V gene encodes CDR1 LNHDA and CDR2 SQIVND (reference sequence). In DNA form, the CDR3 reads TGTGCCAGTAGTATAGCTCCTCTGAGCAATCAGCCCCAGCATTTT. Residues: CASSIAPLSNQPQHF.

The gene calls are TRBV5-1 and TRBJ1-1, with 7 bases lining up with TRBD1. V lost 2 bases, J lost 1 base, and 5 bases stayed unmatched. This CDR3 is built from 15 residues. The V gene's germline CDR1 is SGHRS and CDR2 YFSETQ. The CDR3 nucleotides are TGCGCCAGCAGCTTTACCGGGACAGCGAACACTGAAGCTTTCTTT. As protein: CASSFTGTANTEAFF. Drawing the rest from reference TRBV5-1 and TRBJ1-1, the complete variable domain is KAGVTQTPRYLIKTRGQQVTLSCSPISGHRSVSWYQQTPGQGLQFLFEYFSETQRNKGNFPGRFSGRQFSNSRSEMNVSTLELGDSALYLCASSFTGTANTEAFFGQGTRLTVV.

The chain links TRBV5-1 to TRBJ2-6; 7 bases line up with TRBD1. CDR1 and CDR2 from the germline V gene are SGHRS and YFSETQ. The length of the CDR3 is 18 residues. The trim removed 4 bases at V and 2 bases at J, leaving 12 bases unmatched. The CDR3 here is CASSNRTGSRPGANVLTF. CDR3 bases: TGCGCCAGCAGCAATCGGACAGGATCACGGCCTGGGGCCAACGTCCTGACTTTC.

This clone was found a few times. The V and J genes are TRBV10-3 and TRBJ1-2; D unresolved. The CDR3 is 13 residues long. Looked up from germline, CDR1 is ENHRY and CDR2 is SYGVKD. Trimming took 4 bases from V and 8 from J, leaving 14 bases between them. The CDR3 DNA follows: TGTGCCATCAGTGGATCACCAGGCCGGGGCTACACCTTC. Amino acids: CAISGSPGRGYTF.

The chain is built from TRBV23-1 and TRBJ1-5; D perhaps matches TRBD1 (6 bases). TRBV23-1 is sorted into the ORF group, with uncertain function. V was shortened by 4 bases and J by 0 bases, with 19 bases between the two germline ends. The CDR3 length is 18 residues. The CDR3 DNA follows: TGCGCCAGCAGTCCCCAGGGGCTACTTTACTATAGCAATCAGCCCCAGCATTTT. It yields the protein CASSPQGLLYYSNQPQHF.